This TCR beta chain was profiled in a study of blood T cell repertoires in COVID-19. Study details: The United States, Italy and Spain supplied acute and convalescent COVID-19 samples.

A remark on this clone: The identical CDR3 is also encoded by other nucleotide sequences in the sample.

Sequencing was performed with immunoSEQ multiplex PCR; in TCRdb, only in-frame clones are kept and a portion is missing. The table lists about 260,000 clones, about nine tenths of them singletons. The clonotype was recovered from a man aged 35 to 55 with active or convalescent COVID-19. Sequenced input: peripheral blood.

The DNA for the CDR3 is TGCGCCAGCAGCTTAGGGGGCCCGAACACTGAAGCTTTCTTT. This encodes CASSLGGPNTEAFF. The chain couples TRBV5-1 to TRBJ1-1, with 7 bases matching TRBD1. CDR3 length equals 14 residues. Unmatched junction bases numbered 2, after V lost 2 bases and J lost 1 base. CDR1 and CDR2 from the germline V gene are SGHRS and YFSETQ.